This T cell receptor (beta chain) was recorded in a study of vaccination and CD4 T cells after COVID-19. Study context: Control cultures, each given a CEFX pool, an HIV-1 Nef pool, or no peptide, were included.

Sequencing of the DNA from cultured CD4+ T cells was carried out with the Oncomine TCR Beta short-read assay. TCRdb used MiXCR to reprocess the PCR reads, holding one entry per CDR3 protein. The sample lists 8,000 or so distinct CDR3 sequences; 25% to 35% were seen once. CDR1 is MRHNA, CDR2 SNTAGT, per germline. This CDR3 spans 15 amino acids. Between the trimmed V and J ends, which lost 5 bases and 0 bases, there was a span of 8 bases. The treatment: roughly ten-day PBMC culture with coronavirus spike peptide pools or control peptides (ViraFEST assay). The collection of CD4+ T cells from the unexposed donor took place before the COVID-19 pandemic (2011-2018). ViraFEST grew antigen-specific T cells using peptide pools, then sequenced TCRs. Culture conditions combined about 2 million PBMCs per well with roughly 10 IU/ml IL-2 and around 9.5 ug/ml peptide pools. This clonotype has more than one count but fewer than ten. Its antigen remains unidentified.

This chain links TRBV6-4 with TRBJ2-6; possibly TRBD1 for D (6 bases). The sequencing input was CD4+ T cells from blood, cultured in vitro. The source is a human donor in good health. CDR3 protein: CASSPQGSGANVLTF. The CDR3 DNA sequence: TGTGCCAGCAGTCCACAGGGCTCTGGGGCCAACGTCCTGACTTTC.